These 15 T cell receptor beta chains originate from one sample sequenced in a study of shared clonotypes between healthy human individuals. The assay was immunoSEQ multiplex PCR, and TCRdb's table has in-frame clones only and misses some. The data contain around 690,000 clones, roughly 88% of them singletons. Sequencing used memory CD8+ T cells from PBMCs. Subset of the sample: CD45RO+ cells pooled with CCR7-negative TemRA cells. These receptors came from a man aged 18 to 35 in good health. Some clones in this sample may be carry-over from other donors' samples.

The chain couples TRBV11-3 to TRBJ2-2; D gene unclear. CDR3 length equals 14 residues. V gave up 3 bases and J gave up 1 base, with 6 bases separating them. Germline V CDR1 and CDR2: SGHNT, YENEEA. CDR3: CASSFTMNTGELFF. The CDR3 DNA follows: TGTGCCAGCAGCTTCACCATGAACACCGGGGAGCTGTTTTTT. Full variable domain (remainder filled in from reference TRBV11-3 and TRBJ2-2): EAGVVQSPRYKIIEKKQPVAFWCNPISGHNTLYWYLQNLGQGPELLIRYENEEAVDDSQLPKDRFSAERLKGVDSTLKIQPAELGDSAVYLCASSFTMNTGELFFGEGSRLTVL.

The CDR3 region is CASSSQRIVLAKNIQYF. In nucleotides, the CDR3 is TGTGCCAGCAGCTCCCAGCGGATAGTTCTAGCCAAAAACATTCAGTACTTC. The chain has TRBV5-6 and TRBJ2-4, with a tentative D call TRBD2 (5 bases). CDR3 length: 17 residues. Trimming took 3 bases from V and 0 from J, leaving 16 bases between them. The germline V gene encodes CDR1 SGHDT and CDR2 YYEEEE.

This clone was picked up one time. The chain has TRBV28 and TRBJ2-1, with 11 bases matching TRBD2. Trimming removed 5 bases from V and 9 bases from J; junction bases left unmatched: 6. Germline lookup yields CDR1 MDHEN and CDR2 SYDVKM. This CDR3 contains 14 residues. The CDR3 spells CASSVAGLAGEQFF. CDR3 bases: TGTGCCAGCAGTGTCGCAGGACTAGCGGGTGAGCAGTTCTTC.

The chain links TRBV28 to TRBJ1-4; D gene ambiguous. Germline V CDR1 and CDR2: MDHEN, SYDVKM. The V gene lost 7 bases and the J gene lost 0 bases, with 9 bases spanning the gap. The CDR3 has 14 residues. The CDR3 loop reads CASTQAPTNEKLFF. The CDR3 nucleotides are TGTGCCAGCACTCAGGCTCCAACTAATGAAAAACTGTTTTTT.

As to this clone: The sample holds other DNA sequences that translate to the same CDR3. The J gene is TRBJ2-7, the V gene TRBV9, with 13 bases that match TRBD2. The ends lost 4 bases at V and 3 bases at J; junction bases unmatched: 4. Germline CDR1 SGDLS, CDR2 YYNGEE. This CDR3 contains 15 residues. The CDR3 region has the DNA TGTGCCAGCAGCTCAGGACTAGCGGGAGTCTACGAGCAGTACTTC. This sequence encodes CASSSGLAGVYEQYF.

This sequence joins TRBV25-1 and TRBJ1-5; unclear D gene. The CDR3 extends over 13 amino acids. In germline, CDR1 is MGHDK, CDR2 SYGVNS. Deletions cut 5 bases from V and 6 bases from J, with 11 bases between. The CDR3 loop is CASSPGVFQPQHF. DNA of the CDR3: TGTGCCAGCAGTCCTGGGGTCTTTCAGCCCCAGCATTTT.

This clone turned up a few times. The V call is TRBV18, the J call TRBJ2-1, with D unclear. V dropped 3 bases and J dropped 6 bases, with 6 bases sitting between them. Looked up from germline, CDR1 is KGHSH and CDR2 is LQKENI. The CDR3 covers 12 residues. The CDR3 DNA reads TGTGCCAGCTCACCCGATCGCAATGAGCAGTTCTTC. It translates to CASSPDRNEQFF.

J is TRBJ2-3 and V is TRBV13; unclear D gene. This CDR3 contains 16 residues. With 5 bases removed from V and 0 bases from J, the gap between germline ends came to 15 bases. Germline CDR1 is PRHDT and CDR2 is FYEKMQ (reference sequence). DNA of the CDR3: TGTGCCAGCAGCGCGAGGAGACATCCCAGCACAGATACGCAGTATTTT. This gives the protein CASSARRHPSTDTQYF.

Here the CDR3 reads CAWSIETNQPQHF. In DNA, the CDR3 is TGTGCCTGGAGTATCGAGACCAATCAGCCCCAGCATTTT. The rearrangement joins TRBV30 to TRBJ1-5; no clear D gene. From germline, CDR1 is GTSNPN and CDR2 SVGIG (reference sequence). CDR3 size: 13 residues. Trimming left V 2 bases short and J 3 bases short, with 8 bases between.

This clone appeared a single time. The V call is TRBV9, the J call TRBJ2-7; no clear D. Germline V gene data show CDR1 as SGDLS and CDR2 as YYNGEE. The CDR3 is made up of 16 amino acids. V shed 4 bases and J shed 6 bases, with 23 bases lying between them. The CDR3 here is CASSKDRSATLGEQYF. CDR3 nucleotides: TGTGCCAGCAGCAAAGACCGTTCTGCTACCTTGGGCGAGCAGTACTTC.

A remark on this clone: Additional DNA sequences in this sample encode the identical CDR3. The chain joins TRBV30 to TRBJ1-1; D call uncertain. Trimming removed 0 bases at V and 2 bases at J, with 4 bases between. From germline, CDR1 is GTSNPN and CDR2 SVGIG (reference sequence). The CDR3 sequence is 12 residues long. The CDR3, as DNA: TGTGCCTGGAGTGTAAGTAACACTGAAGCTTTCTTT. Residues: CAWSVSNTEAFF.

V gene TRBV27 combines with J gene TRBJ1-3, with TRBD1 as a possible D gene (5 bases). The V gene lost 2 bases and the J gene lost 4 bases, with 9 bases spanning the gap. The CDR3 is 14 amino acids. Germline CDR1 reads MNHEY; CDR2 reads SMNVEV (reference sequence). The CDR3 loop is CASSLQGLGNTIYF. The DNA for the CDR3 is TGTGCCAGCAGTTTACAGGGACTCGGAAACACCATATATTTT.

This clone was picked up one time. The genes are TRBV5-1 and TRBJ2-1; D gene uncertain. There are 13 residues in the CDR3. Between the trimmed V and J ends, which lost 4 bases and 4 bases, there was a span of 9 bases. The germline CDR1 and CDR2 sequences are SGHRS and YFSETQ. The CDR3 DNA reads TGCGCCAGCAGCCCGCCGATATACAATGAGCAGTTCTTC. It translates to CASSPPIYNEQFF. Based on the CDR3 plus reference TRBV5-1 and TRBJ2-1, the full variable domain is KAGVTQTPRYLIKTRGQQVTLSCSPISGHRSVSWYQQTPGQGLQFLFEYFSETQRNKGNFPGRFSGRQFSNSRSEMNVSTLELGDSALYLCASSPPIYNEQFFGPGTRLTVL.

This rearrangement joins TRBV7-9 to TRBJ1-1, with D possibly matching TRBD1 (6 bases). CDR1 is SEHNR and CDR2 is FQNEAQ in the germline V gene (reference sequence). This CDR3 comprises 15 residues. The V and J ends lost 5 bases and 0 bases respectively, with 13 bases between them. The CDR3 loop is CASSETGEMNTEAFF. CDR3 bases: TGTGCCAGCAGCGAGACAGGAGAAATGAACACTGAAGCTTTCTTT.

This clone was seen a few times. J is TRBJ2-2 and V is TRBV5-6; D uncertain. V lost 4 bases and J 4 bases, leaving 26 bases between the germline ends. CDR3 length: 19 amino acids. Germline CDR1 and CDR2: SGHDT and YYEEEE. The CDR3 sequence: CASSQRATDLLTFTGELFF. In nucleotides, the CDR3 is TGTGCCAGCAGCCAACGAGCGACGGATCTTCTAACCTTCACCGGGGAGCTGTTTTTT. Supplemented by reference TRBV5-6 and TRBJ2-2, the full variable domain reads DAGVTQSPTHLIKTRGQQVTLRCSPKSGHDTVSWYQQALGQGPQFIFQYYEEEERQRGNFPDRFSGHQFPNYSSELNVNALLLGDSALYLCASSQRATDLLTFTGELFFGEGSRLTVL.